This T cell receptor beta chain was retrieved from a study of radiotherapy plus CTLA-4 blockade in lung cancer. Across the study: Of the patients, over 15% showed objective responses and around 34% attained disease control.

Here immunoSEQ multiplex PCR was the method, and the copy in TCRdb shows in-frame clones only, minus some. This table has approximately 69,000 clones, around 73% appearing once. Focal radiation plus CTLA-4 blockade with ipilimumab was administered to patients who had chemo-refractory metastatic non-small-cell lung cancer. The CDR3 has 13 amino acids. CDR1 and CDR2 (germline): LNHDA, SQIVND (reference sequence). Unmatched junction bases numbered 5, after V lost 3 bases and J lost 7 bases. This clone has more than one count but fewer than ten. The antigen remains undetermined. Study-level points and caveats: Response, reportedly, was best predicted by interferon-beta along with early blood T cell clone dynamics. TCR clones from tumors expanded in blood after radiotherapy plus ipilimumab.

Sequenced material: peripheral blood, taken from a patient treated with radiotherapy plus ipilimumab. This sequence was found in a human donor with non-small cell lung cancer who had a complete response to radiotherapy plus ipilimumab. The gene calls are TRBV19 and TRBJ2-7; 8 nucleotides match TRBD1. The CDR3 region has the DNA TGTGCCAGTAGTATTACAGGGGGAGGAGAGCAGTACGTC. Amino acid sequence: CASSITGGGEQYV.